The 17 T cell receptor delta chains below all came from one sample that was sequenced in a study of gamma-delta T cells after stem cell transplantation. TCRdb used CATT to re-call clones from the RT-PCR reads. The repertoire holds about 10,000 delta-chain clones, with over 1% as singletons. Input material: gamma-delta T cells. Receptors were obtained from a human donor. It is not recorded whose cells these are; they may come from a transplant donor.

In the case of this clone: TCRdb's protein for this DNA is that of a much larger clone and differs from the translation at residue 10, likely a read error; the protein shown is the DNA translation. The chain links TRDV2 to TRDJ1; perhaps TRDD2 as D (5 bases). The V end was cut by 0 bases, the J end by 2 bases, with 18 bases between. This CDR3 has 17 amino acids. From germline, CDR1 is GEAIGNYY and CDR2 EKD. The CDR3 bases are TGTGCCTGTGACACCCACTTCTTCCAGAGCGCTACCGATAAACTCATCTTT. It specifies CACDTHFFQSATDKLIF.

There are a few counts of this clone. This likely came from a read error, as a far larger clone is one base away. In nucleotides, the CDR3 is TGTGCCTGTGGCACCGTCATACCTACCGCCTTGGGGGATGCGTACACCGATAAACTCATCTTT. Translated, it gives CACGTVIPTALGDAYTDKLIF. This rearrangement joins TRDV2 to TRDJ1; 8 nucleotides agree with TRDD3. The germline V gene encodes CDR1 GEAIGNYY and CDR2 EKD. This CDR3 has 21 amino acids.

This clone was counted at least ten times. The rearrangement uses TRDV2 and TRDJ1, with 12 bases fitting TRDD3. The junction had 29 bases not matched to a gene; V was cut back by 0 bases and J by 1 base. Germline V gives CDR1 GEAIGNYY, CDR2 EKD. CDR3 length: 25 amino acids. The CDR3: CACDTVFGRVLGDTSGQTVTDKLIF. CDR3 in DNA: TGTGCCTGTGACACCGTATTTGGAAGGGTACTGGGGGATACTAGTGGCCAGACTGTCACCGATAAACTCATCTTT.

Concerning this clone: TCRdb records a much larger clone's protein for this DNA, with a difference at residue 9 that likely arises from a read error; the protein given is the translation of the DNA. The DNA for the CDR3 is TGTGCCTGTGACGGGGTTGGGGATACCAGGGAAGTCACCGATAAACTCATCTTT. It codes for CACDGVGDTREVTDKLIF. The genes are TRDV2 and TRDJ1, with TRDD3 matching 8 bases. Unmatched junction bases numbered 15, after V lost 3 bases and J lost 1 base. The CDR3 sequence is 18 residues long. Per the germline V gene, CDR1 is GEAIGNYY and CDR2 is EKD.

This clone was seen only a few times. The same CDR3 is also encoded by other DNA sequences in this sample. The chain joins TRDV2 to TRDJ1; 11 bases are shared with TRDD3. Germline V CDR1 and CDR2: GEAIGNYY, EKD. V lost 0 bases and J lost 1; bases outside the gene matches: 3. The CDR3 loop spans 16 amino acids. CDR3 loop: CACDTLGDTRTDKLIF. The CDR3 DNA sequence: TGTGCCTGTGACACCTTGGGGGATACGCGCACCGATAAACTCATCTTT.

Notes on this clone: A read error likely explains why the TCRdb protein, taken from a much larger clone, differs from this DNA's translation at residue 4; the protein shown is translated from the DNA. As DNA, the CDR3 is TGTGCCTGTGGCACCGTACGCGCCCACTCCTGGGACACCCGACAGATGTTTTTC. Amino acids: CACGTVRAHSWDTRQMFF. This chain links TRDV2 with TRDJ3; D remains unclear. CDR3 length: 18 amino acids. CDR1 and CDR2 (germline): GEAIGNYY, EKD.

This clone came up a few times. TCRdb has a much larger clone's protein, which differs at residue 12 from the translation of this DNA, likely because of a read error; what is shown is the protein translated from the DNA. V gene TRDV2 combines with J gene TRDJ1; 9 bases agree with TRDD3. The CDR3 totals 19 residues. Looked up from germline, CDR1 is GEAIGNYY and CDR2 is EKD. Trimming took 1 base from V and 0 from J; bases not matched to a gene: 14. The CDR3 DNA sequence: TGTGCCTGTGACACGGTAAGACTGGGGGACTTGCCAAACACCGATAAACTCATCTTT. It encodes CACDTVRLGDLPNTDKLIF.

This clone was counted between two and nine times. This rearrangement joins TRDV2 to TRDJ1; 13 bases line up with TRDD3. CDR3 length: 16 residues. Germline CDR1 reads GEAIGNYY; CDR2 reads EKD. Germline trimming cut 5 bases from V and 1 base from J; bases unmatched to any gene: 6. The CDR3 DNA is TGTGCCTGTGCCGGACTGGGGGATACGCGCACCGATAAACTCATCTTT. As protein: CACAGLGDTRTDKLIF.

In the case of this clone: A read error may explain this, as a much larger clone is one base away. Other DNA sequences in the same sample also yield this CDR3. The chain couples TRDV2 to TRDJ1, with 8 positions matching TRDD3. The CDR3 is 15 amino acids. The germline V gene encodes CDR1 GEAIGNYY and CDR2 EKD. CDR3 sequence: CACDQLLGDTDKLIF. The CDR3 DNA sequence: TGCGCCTGTGACCAATTACTGGGGGACACCGATAAACTCATCTTT.

Turning to this clone: Possible read error: a much larger clone is one base away. This sequence joins TRDV2 and TRDJ1; weak D call: TRDD3 (6 bases). Per the germline V gene, CDR1 is GEAIGNYY and CDR2 is EKD. Trimming pared 0 bases from V and 2 bases from J, leaving 24 bases between. This CDR3 is built from 19 residues. CDR3 region: CACDTVGVTGCEITDKLIF. DNA of the CDR3: TGTGCCTGTGACACCGTTGGTGTGACTGGGTGTGAAATTACCGATAAACTCATCTTT.

About this clone: A read error may be the cause here, since a much bigger clone is one base away. Additional DNA sequences in this sample encode the identical CDR3. CDR3 DNA: TGTGCCTGTGACCCCCTTGCTGGGGGATACCGACACACCGATAAGCTCATCTTT. Translating it yields CACDPLAGGYRHTDKLIF. This rearrangement joins TRDV2 to TRDJ1, with 11 bases fitting TRDD3. CDR1 is GEAIGNYY, CDR2 EKD, per germline. The CDR3 runs 18 residues.

This chain links TRDV2 with TRDJ1, with D maybe TRDD3 (6 bases). V was shortened by 3 bases and J by 0 bases, with 31 bases between the two germline ends. The CDR3 loop spans 21 amino acids. The V gene's germline CDR1 is GEAIGNYY and CDR2 EKD. The CDR3 loop reads CACDLISTLLNGGNNTDKLIF. CDR3 in DNA: TGTGCCTGTGACCTTATTTCCACCCTTCTTAATGGGGGGAATAACACCGATAAACTCATCTTT.

This chain connects TRDV2 to TRDJ1; 9 positions agree with TRDD3. The CDR3 consists of 16 residues. CDR1 is GEAIGNYY and CDR2 is EKD in the germline V gene. The V and J ends lost 2 bases and 1 base, in that order; junction bases with no gene match: 7. The CDR3 loop reads CACDMVLGDRTDKLIF. The CDR3 DNA is TGTGCCTGTGACATGGTACTGGGGGACCGCACCGATAAACTCATCTTT.

This clone has a count of ten or more. The chain links TRDV2 to TRDJ1; TRDD3 agrees at 7 bases. This CDR3 is 16 amino acids long. Germline V CDR1 and CDR2: GEAIGNYY, EKD. With V trimmed by 6 bases and J by 1 base, 13 bases remained unmatched. The CDR3 reads CACSMLGGRSTDKLIF. In DNA form, the CDR3 reads TGTGCCTGTAGCATGCTGGGGGGCCGCTCCACCGATAAACTCATCTTT.

This clone was detected a few times. The protein in TCRdb stems from a much larger clone and differs at residue 10 from this DNA's translation, likely a read error; here the protein is translated from the DNA. The sample contains more than one DNA sequence encoding this CDR3. This sequence joins TRDV2 and TRDJ1; TRDD3 is a possible D gene (6 bases). In germline, CDR1 is GEAIGNYY, CDR2 EKD. CDR3 length: 18 amino acids. Written as DNA, the CDR3 is TGTGCCTGTGACACTGGGGGGCTACTGCGGGCCCCCCCCGATAAACTCATCTTC. Its protein is CACDTGGLLRAPPDKLIF.

As to this clone: The protein recorded in TCRdb matches a much larger clone and deviates from this DNA's translation at residue 4, suggesting a read error; the protein here is obtained by translating the DNA. This chain links TRDV2 with TRDJ1, with 10 bases identical to TRDD3. CDR1 is GEAIGNYY and CDR2 is EKD in the germline V gene. This CDR3 is built from 18 residues. CDR3 protein: CACNTLSGGYPTADKLIF. DNA of the CDR3: TGTGCCTGTAACACCCTTAGTGGGGGATACCCTACTGCCGATAAACTCATCTTT.

This clone was found a few times. The V and J genes are TRDV2 and TRDJ1; weak D call: TRDD3 (6 bases). V was pared by 1 base and J by 0 bases, with 17 bases between. Germline values: CDR1 GEAIGNYY, CDR2 EKD. The CDR3 covers 17 residues. The CDR3 coding sequence is TGTGCCTGTGACACATTAGGGGATTTACCTTACACCGATAAACTCATCTTT. Translated, it gives CACDTLGDLPYTDKLIF.